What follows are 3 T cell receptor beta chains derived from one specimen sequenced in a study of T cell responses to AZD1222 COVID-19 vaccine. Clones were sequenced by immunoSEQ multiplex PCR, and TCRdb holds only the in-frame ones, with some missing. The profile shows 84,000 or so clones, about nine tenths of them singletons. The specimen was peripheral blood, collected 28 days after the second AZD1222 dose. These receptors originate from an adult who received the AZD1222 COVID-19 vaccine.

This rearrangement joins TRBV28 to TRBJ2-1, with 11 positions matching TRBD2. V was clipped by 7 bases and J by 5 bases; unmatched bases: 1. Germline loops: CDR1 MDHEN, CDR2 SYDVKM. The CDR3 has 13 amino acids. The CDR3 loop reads CASKLAGDNEQFF. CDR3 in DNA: TGTGCCAGCAAACTAGCGGGGGACAATGAGCAGTTCTTC.

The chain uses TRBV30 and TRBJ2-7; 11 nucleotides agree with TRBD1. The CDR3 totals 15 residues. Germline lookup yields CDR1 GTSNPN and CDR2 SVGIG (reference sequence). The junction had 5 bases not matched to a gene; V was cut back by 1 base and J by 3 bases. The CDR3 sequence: CAWSGPGQGVYEQYF. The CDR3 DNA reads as TGTGCCTGGAGTGGTCCGGGACAGGGGGTCTACGAGCAGTACTTC.

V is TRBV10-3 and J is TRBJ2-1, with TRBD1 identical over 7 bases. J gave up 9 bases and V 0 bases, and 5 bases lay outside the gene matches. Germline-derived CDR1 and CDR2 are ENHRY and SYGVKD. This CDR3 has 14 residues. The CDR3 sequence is CAISESTGFIEQFF. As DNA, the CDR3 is TGTGCCATCAGTGAGTCGACAGGGTTTATTGAGCAGTTCTTC.